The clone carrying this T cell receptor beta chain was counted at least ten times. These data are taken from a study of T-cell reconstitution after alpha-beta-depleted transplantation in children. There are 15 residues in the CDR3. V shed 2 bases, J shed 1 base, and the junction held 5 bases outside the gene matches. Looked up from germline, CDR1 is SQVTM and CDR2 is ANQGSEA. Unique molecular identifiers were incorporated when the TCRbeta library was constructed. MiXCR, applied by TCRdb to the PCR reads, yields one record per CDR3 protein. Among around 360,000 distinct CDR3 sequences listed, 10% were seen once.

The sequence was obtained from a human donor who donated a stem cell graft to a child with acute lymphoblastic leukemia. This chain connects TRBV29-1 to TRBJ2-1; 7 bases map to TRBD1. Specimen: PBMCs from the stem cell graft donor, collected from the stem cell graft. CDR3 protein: CSVETQTGSYNEQFF. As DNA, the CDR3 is TGCAGCGTTGAAACCCAGACAGGGTCCTACAATGAGCAGTTCTTC.